These 2 T cell receptor beta chains were all obtained from the same sample, sequenced in a study of blood T cells in healthy people across ages. With a J-beta primer mix and a sample-barcoded 5' primer, a second PCR ran roughly 6 to 11 cycles. TCRdb fed the 5' RACE reads into MiXCR, producing one record per CDR3 protein. The sample shows hundreds of thousands of distinct CDR3 sequences, about 61% of them seen only once. Sequencing used blood. These receptors came from a man aged 35 to 55 in good health.

The chain is built from TRBV24-1 and TRBJ2-5, with D hard to call. The CDR3 totals 12 residues. Germline values: CDR1 KGHDR, CDR2 SFDVKD. V lost 9 bases, J lost 0 bases, and 7 bases lay in between. The CDR3 loop reads CATARNQETQYF. The DNA for the CDR3 is TGTGCCACCGCGCGGAACCAAGAGACCCAGTACTTC.

This clonotype has just a few counts. CDR3 loop: CASSTPPLTSGSSYEQYF. CDR3 nucleotide sequence: TGTGCCAGCAGCACCCCACCCCTCACTAGCGGGAGTAGCTACGAGCAGTACTTC. The chain has TRBV7-8 and TRBJ2-7; TRBD2 aligns across 11 bases. The V gene's germline CDR1 is SGHVS and CDR2 FQNEAQ. This CDR3 comprises 18 residues. Trimming took 5 bases from V and 3 from J; bases not matched to a gene: 15.